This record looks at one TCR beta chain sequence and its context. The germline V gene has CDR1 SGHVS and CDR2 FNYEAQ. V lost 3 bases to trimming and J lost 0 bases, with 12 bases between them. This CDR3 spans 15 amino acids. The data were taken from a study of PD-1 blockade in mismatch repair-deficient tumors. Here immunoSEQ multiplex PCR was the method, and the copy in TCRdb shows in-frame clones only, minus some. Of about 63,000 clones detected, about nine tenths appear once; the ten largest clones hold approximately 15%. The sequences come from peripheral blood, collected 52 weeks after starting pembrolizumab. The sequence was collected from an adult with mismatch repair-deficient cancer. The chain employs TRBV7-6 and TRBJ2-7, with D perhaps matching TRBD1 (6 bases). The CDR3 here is CASSFSQGHSYEQYF. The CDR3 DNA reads TGTGCCAGCAGCTTCAGTCAGGGGCACTCCTACGAGCAGTACTTC.